Listed here is a single T cell receptor beta chain. Its antigen is as yet unknown. The data belong to a study of blood T cells in healthy people across ages. Study in general: The template switching approach captured approximately one barcoded beta molecule for every two T cells.

Using a J-beta primer mix together with a sample-barcoded 5' primer, a second PCR was run for roughly 6 to 11 cycles. TCRdb passed the 5' RACE reads through MiXCR, listing each CDR3 protein once. The sample lists some 1,000,000 distinct CDR3 sequences; 25% were seen once. Study-wide points: A conclusive naive versus antigen-experienced comparison was prevented by the unsorted PBMCs. Naive T cell percentage by flow cytometry tracked strongly with beta diversity.

The same sample was also studied in work on T cells of mothers and their children. That paper notes: Three healthy Caucasian mothers and their six children donated.

The sequenced material came from blood. This sequence was found in a girl between 2 and 10 years old in good health.

CDR3 nucleotides: TGTGCCAGCAGCTTGGTAGTGGGGACCGTTGGGACTGAAGCTTTCTTT. This translates into CASSLVVGTVGTEAFF. The rearrangement uses TRBV5-5 and TRBJ1-1; D might be TRBD1 (5 bases). Between the trimmed V and J ends, which lost 0 bases and 5 bases, there was a span of 17 bases. Germline values: CDR1 SGHKS, CDR2 YYEKEE (reference sequence). This CDR3 has 16 residues.